Following are 9 T cell receptor beta chains from one sample sequenced in a study of cytomegalovirus exposure and HLA in healthy donors. PCR used 60 Vbeta primers and 13 Jbeta primers. The repertoire was sequenced with immunoSEQ multiplex PCR; TCRdb's copy has only in-frame clones and lacks some. Of some 87,000 clones listed, around 74% are singletons. Sequenced sample: PBMCs. Receptors were obtained from a man over 45 in good health and CMV-seropositive.

The chain is built from TRBV5-5 and TRBJ2-7; D might be TRBD1 (6 bases). In germline, CDR1 is SGHKS, CDR2 YYEKEE (reference sequence). There are 14 residues in the CDR3. Trimming shortened V by 0 bases and J by 3 bases, and 10 bases separated the two germline ends. The CDR3 loop reads CASSLDSGDYEQYF. CDR3 nucleotides: TGTGCCAGCAGCTTGGATTCAGGGGACTACGAGCAGTACTTC.

The CDR3 nucleotides read TGTGCCAGCAGCTCGGGTGGGTACACCTCCTACGAGCAGTACTTC. As protein: CASSSGGYTSYEQYF. V usage is TRBV7-2 and J usage is TRBJ2-7; no clear D. Trimming shortened V by 4 bases and J by 0 bases, and 13 bases separated the two germline ends. Germline V gene data show CDR1 as SGHTA and CDR2 as FQGNSA. The CDR3 runs 15 residues.

V is TRBV7-2 and J is TRBJ2-3; 9 nucleotides align to TRBD2. The CDR3 has 17 residues. Germline V gene data show CDR1 as SGHTA and CDR2 as FQGNSA. Unmatched junction bases numbered 10, after V lost 2 bases and J lost 4 bases. DNA of the CDR3: TGTGCCAGCAGCTTAACCCTTAGCGGGGGTGGGTCAGATACGCAGTATTTT. It encodes CASSLTLSGGGSDTQYF. The whole variable domain, remainder taken from reference TRBV7-2 and TRBJ2-3, is GAGVSQSPSNKVTEKGKDVELRCDPISGHTALYWYRQSLGQGLEFLIYFQGNSAPDKSGLPSDRFSAERTGGSVSTLTIQRTQQEDSAVYLCASSLTLSGGGSDTQYFGPGTRLTVL.

The rearrangement links TRBV7-8 to TRBJ1-4; perhaps TRBD1 as D (5 bases). CDR3 length equals 15 residues. Germline lookup yields CDR1 SGHVS and CDR2 FQNEAQ. Trimming pared 2 bases from V and 7 bases from J, leaving 14 bases between. CDR3 coding DNA: TGTGCCAGCAGCTTAAGTTGGGGGGGACGTGAAAAACTGTTTTTT. Residues: CASSLSWGGREKLFF.

V usage is TRBV27 and J usage is TRBJ1-2, with a tentative D call TRBD1 (6 bases). Germline CDR1 MNHEY, CDR2 SMNVEV (reference sequence). Trimming removed 3 bases from V and 7 bases from J, with 12 bases in between. The length of the CDR3 is 13 residues. CDR3 residues: CASSLGTGCGYTF. DNA for the CDR3: TGTGCCAGCAGTTTGGGTACAGGGTGTGGCTACACCTTC.

The V gene is TRBV25-1, the J gene TRBJ1-1; 8 nucleotides align to TRBD1. CDR1 and CDR2 (germline): MGHDK, SYGVNS. Germline trimming cut 4 bases from V and 4 bases from J; bases unmatched to any gene: 2. The CDR3 extends over 13 amino acids. The CDR3 sequence is CASSGTGSTEAFF. As DNA, the CDR3 is TGTGCCAGCAGTGGGACAGGGAGCACTGAAGCTTTCTTT.

The V gene is TRBV7-2, the J gene TRBJ2-5; TRBD2 aligns across 7 bases. The germline V gene has CDR1 SGHTA and CDR2 FQGNSA. The CDR3 spans 16 residues. The ends lost 0 bases at V and 1 base at J; junction bases unmatched: 5. The CDR3 region is CASSLAASGAQETQYF. DNA for the CDR3: TGTGCCAGCAGCTTAGCGGCTAGCGGAGCCCAAGAGACCCAGTACTTC. Looking up the rest from reference TRBV7-2 and TRBJ2-5 gives the full variable domain: GAGVSQSPSNKVTEKGKDVELRCDPISGHTALYWYRQSLGQGLEFLIYFQGNSAPDKSGLPSDRFSAERTGGSVSTLTIQRTQQEDSAVYLCASSLAASGAQETQYFGPGTRLLVL.

There are a few counts of this clone. This sequence joins TRBV5-1 and TRBJ2-7, with 7 bases that match TRBD1. The germline gives CDR1 SGHRS, CDR2 YFSETQ. CDR3 size: 13 residues. The junction had 9 bases not matched to a gene; V was cut back by 7 bases and J by 5 bases. The CDR3: CASAVRGGHEQYF. CDR3 nucleotides: TGCGCCAGCGCCGTGCGAGGGGGCCACGAGCAGTACTTC.

This clone occurred a few times. The chain uses TRBV11-2 and TRBJ2-7; D unresolved. The CDR3 extends over 17 amino acids. V was trimmed by 6 bases and J by 2 bases, leaving 23 bases between them. CDR1 and CDR2 from the germline V gene are SGHAT and FQNNGV. Written as DNA, the CDR3 is TGTGCCAGCAGTTCGAGGCTCACACCACCACTGACCTACGAGCAGTACTTC. It yields the protein CASSSRLTPPLTYEQYF.